A selection of T cell receptor beta chains follows, all from one sample in a study of cytomegalovirus exposure and HLA in healthy donors. The protocol was immunoSEQ multiplex PCR, while the TCRdb copy is restricted to in-frame clones and leaves out a portion. The table includes approximately 160,000 clones, under 80% detected once. The sequenced material came from PBMCs. The receptors stem from a woman aged 45-65 years in good health and CMV-seropositive. Both conserved end residues are part of each CDR3. Fields, in order: D gene, J gene, V gene, clone size, CDR3 DNA, CDR3 protein. A D gene is named only where the DNA matches it firmly. Part of the rows lack a size; the others show once, few, many or a class for expanded clones.

d_call: .; j_call: TRBJ1-1; v_call: TRBV7-3; clone_size: .; cdr3_nt: TGTGCCAGCAGCTTAAGTGCGATGAACACTGAAGCTTTCTTT; cdr3_aa: CASSLSAMNTEAFF
d_call: .; j_call: TRBJ1-5; v_call: TRBV2; clone_size: few; cdr3_nt: TGTGCCAGCGCTACGGCAGGGAATCAGCCCCAGCATTTT; cdr3_aa: CASATAGNQPQHF
d_call: .; j_call: TRBJ1-4; v_call: TRBV19; clone_size: .; cdr3_nt: TGTGCCAGTAGTATAGTGATGCGGGCAGTCAATGAAAAACTGTTTTTT; cdr3_aa: CASSIVMRAVNEKLFF
d_call: TRBD1; j_call: TRBJ1-1; v_call: TRBV7-2; clone_size: once; cdr3_nt: TGTGCCAGCAACCGAATGACAGGGTACACTGAAGCTTTCTTT; cdr3_aa: CASNRMTGYTEAFF
d_call: .; j_call: TRBJ2-1; v_call: TRBV6-1; clone_size: .; cdr3_nt: TGTGCCACTAATAGCGATGAGCAGTTCTTC; cdr3_aa: CATNSDEQFF
d_call: .; j_call: TRBJ1-4; v_call: TRBV5-8; clone_size: .; cdr3_nt: TGTGCCAGCAGCCCCGGTTTTAACGCCGGCGGTGAAAAACTGTTTTTT; cdr3_aa: CASSPGFNAGGEKLFF
d_call: TRBD2; j_call: TRBJ2-3; v_call: TRBV27; clone_size: .; cdr3_nt: TGTGCCAGCAGTTTATCGGCATGGGTAGCGGGGGGCGCAGATACGCAGTATTTT; cdr3_aa: CASSLSAWVAGGADTQYF
d_call: .; j_call: TRBJ1-1; v_call: TRBV19; clone_size: .; cdr3_nt: TGTGCCAGTAGTACATACAGCACCGGACGGGGAAACACTGAAGCTTTCTTT; cdr3_aa: CASSTYSTGRGNTEAFF
d_call: .; j_call: TRBJ2-3; v_call: TRBV12-5; clone_size: .; cdr3_nt: TGTGCTAGTGGTTTGGGGTACGGAAGGGGGGGTAACACAGATACGCAGTATTTT; cdr3_aa: CASGLGYGRGGNTDTQYF
d_call: .; j_call: TRBJ1-5; v_call: TRBV6-6; clone_size: .; cdr3_nt: TGTGCCAGCAGTTACTCACTCTTTCAGCCCCAGCATTTT; cdr3_aa: CASSYSLFQPQHF
d_call: .; j_call: TRBJ2-7; v_call: TRBV6-1; clone_size: .; cdr3_nt: TGTGCCAGCAGTCCCGGGGGAAATAGCTACGAGCAGTACTTC; cdr3_aa: CASSPGGNSYEQYF
d_call: .; j_call: TRBJ1-4; v_call: TRBV2; clone_size: .; cdr3_nt: TGTGCCAGCAGTGGCCTCGGTATCAGGGGAAGTAATGAAAAACTGTTTTTT; cdr3_aa: CASSGLGIRGSNEKLFF
d_call: .; j_call: TRBJ2-2; v_call: TRBV2; clone_size: .; cdr3_nt: TGTGCCAGCAGTGTCAGGAGGGTCAGAAACACCGGGGAGCTGTTTTTT; cdr3_aa: CASSVRRVRNTGELFF
d_call: .; j_call: TRBJ1-2; v_call: TRBV18; clone_size: .; cdr3_nt: TGTGCCAGCTCACCTACAGAAGCGGGTGGCTACACCTTC; cdr3_aa: CASSPTEAGGYTF
d_call: .; j_call: TRBJ1-1; v_call: TRBV2; clone_size: .; cdr3_nt: TGTGCCAGCAGTCCCGACATTAGGTACACTGAAGCTTTCTTT; cdr3_aa: CASSPDIRYTEAFF
d_call: .; j_call: TRBJ1-2; v_call: TRBV6-5; clone_size: .; cdr3_nt: TGTGCCAGCAGTTACGCACAGAACTATGGCTACACCTTC; cdr3_aa: CASSYAQNYGYTF
d_call: .; j_call: TRBJ2-2; v_call: TRBV5-1; clone_size: .; cdr3_nt: TGCGCCAGCAGCTTGGCCGCGTCACTAGGAACCGGGGGGCTGTTTTTT; cdr3_aa: CASSLAASLGTGGLFF
d_call: TRBD1; j_call: TRBJ2-7; v_call: TRBV6-1; clone_size: medium-sized; cdr3_nt: TGTGCCAGCAGTCCCCAGACAGGGGTGACCGAGCAGTACTTC; cdr3_aa: CASSPQTGVTEQYF
d_call: TRBD1; j_call: TRBJ2-1; v_call: TRBV2; clone_size: .; cdr3_nt: TGTGCCACCTCTTGGGGGACAGGGGATCAGTTCTTC; cdr3_aa: CATSWGTGDQFF
d_call: .; j_call: TRBJ1-1; v_call: TRBV27; clone_size: few; cdr3_nt: TGTGCCAGCTCGCTGGAGGGACCACGATATACTGAAGCTTTCTTT; cdr3_aa: CASSLEGPRYTEAFF
d_call: .; j_call: TRBJ1-2; v_call: TRBV11-1; clone_size: .; cdr3_nt: TGTGCCAGCAGCTTAGCCTCCAGGGGCGCGAGCTATGGCTACACCTTC; cdr3_aa: CASSLASRGASYGYTF
d_call: TRBD2; j_call: TRBJ2-1; v_call: TRBV7-9; clone_size: .; cdr3_nt: TGTGCCAGCAGCTTAGCGGTAGGCGGGGGCTACAATGAGCAGTTCTTC; cdr3_aa: CASSLAVGGGYNEQFF
d_call: TRBD2; j_call: TRBJ2-1; v_call: TRBV6-1; clone_size: .; cdr3_nt: TGTGCCAGCAACCCGGGACTAGCAAGGGGAAATGAGCAGTTCTTC; cdr3_aa: CASNPGLARGNEQFF
d_call: .; j_call: TRBJ1-2; v_call: TRBV7-9; clone_size: few; cdr3_nt: TGTGCCAGCAGCTTGACAGGTATCCCCGGACGCTATGGCTACACCTTC; cdr3_aa: CASSLTGIPGRYGYTF
d_call: TRBD1; j_call: TRBJ2-7; v_call: TRBV7-9; clone_size: once; cdr3_nt: TGTGCCAGCAACTCGACAGGGTCCAACGAGCAGTACTTC; cdr3_aa: CASNSTGSNEQYF
d_call: TRBD1; j_call: TRBJ1-6; v_call: TRBV6-5; clone_size: .; cdr3_nt: TGTGCCAGCAGTCCTCCGGGACAGCTAAATTCACCCCTCCACTTT; cdr3_aa: CASSPPGQLNSPLHF
d_call: TRBD1; j_call: TRBJ1-5; v_call: TRBV5-6; clone_size: .; cdr3_nt: TGTGCCAGCAGCTTTTCGGGACAGGGGATGTATCAGCCCCAGCATTTT; cdr3_aa: CASSFSGQGMYQPQHF
d_call: TRBD1; j_call: TRBJ1-2; v_call: TRBV19; clone_size: .; cdr3_nt: TGTGCCAGTAGTATCCTCTCCGGGACAGGGACTAATGGCTACACCTTC; cdr3_aa: CASSILSGTGTNGYTF
d_call: TRBD1; j_call: TRBJ1-2; v_call: TRBV19; clone_size: .; cdr3_nt: TGTGCCAGTACCCAGAATCGTGCCCGACAGGGGGCCGGCTACACCTTC; cdr3_aa: CASTQNRARQGAGYTF